This T cell receptor beta chain was obtained from a study of blood T cell repertoires in COVID-19. Study information: COVID-19 samples collected from the United States, Italy and Spain covered acute and convalescent phases.

Clones were read by immunoSEQ multiplex PCR, and TCRdb kept only the in-frame ones, dropping some. The table includes roughly 28,000 clones, over 75% detected once. V lost 4 bases to trimming and J lost 5 bases; unmatched junction nucleotides: 2. This CDR3 has 13 amino acids. The germline V gene encodes CDR1 LNHDA and CDR2 SQIVND (reference sequence). The sample taken for sequencing was peripheral blood. The TCR comes from a man in his 70s with acute or convalescent COVID-19. The chain couples TRBV19 to TRBJ1-5; 7 bases match TRBD1. The CDR3 region is CASSRQGYQPQHF. In DNA, the CDR3 is TGTGCCAGTAGTAGACAGGGATATCAGCCCCAGCATTTT.